This TCR beta chain appears in the sequencing data of a study of cytotoxic CD8 clonotypes in ibrutinib-treated CLL. Turning to the study itself: Results showed about 25 partial and 2 complete responses; following median about 62 months, approximately 15 remained remitted, roughly twelve advanced.

Study-level points and caveats: Circulating CD8+ T-cell counts were tracked by baseline clonality, which exceeded that of age-matched healthy donors.

Profiled with immunoSEQ multiplex PCR; TCRdb holds only in-frame clones, not every one. The sample includes about 49,000 clones, roughly 57% of them seen just once. Relative to its sample, this clone is large. Antigen: not known. The CDR3 runs 13 residues. The germline CDR1 and CDR2 sequences are LNHDA and SQIVND (reference sequence). J gave up 6 bases and V 3 bases, and 1 base lay outside the gene matches. This receptor was taken from a human donor with chronic lymphocytic leukemia. Sequences were derived from PBMCs, sampled after 12 months of ibrutinib treatment. The chain employs TRBV19 and TRBJ2-7; 11 nucleotides match TRBD1. For the CDR3, the DNA is TGTGCCAGTAGTATTGGGACAGGGGGCGAGCAGTACTTC. Amino acid sequence: CASSIGTGGEQYF.